This TCR beta chain came from a study of CD8+CD57+ T cells in acquired aplastic anemia. Study in general: DNA recovered from sorted CD4+ and CD8+ cells had a mean of approximately 3.2 ug. Healthy donor CD4+ samples were sequenced to a depth that averaged roughly 10 million reads.

V was pared by 5 bases and J by 0 bases, with 17 bases between. Germline CDR1 SGHVS, CDR2 FQNEAQ. The CDR3 has 16 amino acids. Study findings and constraints: Patients were compared with controls for CD8+ Simpson's diversity, and no significant difference emerged. Comparison of patients with controls identified around 28 shared CD8+ CDR3 sequences.

TCR beta VDJ and CDR3 profiles were obtained from a genomic DNA template. Via MiXCR, TCRdb re-called the reads, giving one row per CDR3 protein. The sample consists of approximately 160,000 distinct CDR3 sequences, roughly 47% of them appearing once. Of note for this clonotype: As yet, its antigen is unknown.

This receptor was obtained from a human donor in good health. This chain uses TRBV7-8 with TRBJ2-7, with D possibly matching TRBD2 (6 bases). Specimen: sorted CD4+, CD8+, or CD8+CD57+ T cells (not recorded which) from PBMCs. CDR3 nucleotide sequence: TGTGCCAGCAGCCCTGCAGCGGGCCCCAGCTCCTACGAGCAGTACTTC. Translating gives CASSPAAGPSSYEQYF.